Here is one T cell receptor (beta chain) with its context. No antigen is known for it. These data belong to a study of early stage breast cancer tumors. The CDR3 is made up of 13 amino acids. CDR1 is MDHEN, CDR2 SYDVKM, per germline. Trimming removed 2 bases at V and 4 bases at J, with 9 bases between. General study findings and limits: Unsorted bulk genomic DNA sequencing lacked pairing and functional marker data.

The assay was immunoSEQ multiplex PCR, and TCRdb's table has in-frame clones only and misses some. There are 30,000 to 40,000 clones in the sample; 74% occur only once, and approximately 7% lies in the top ten. This chain connects TRBV28 to TRBJ2-7, with D possibly being TRBD2 (6 bases). Sequenced input: blood. The source of this sequence is a person in their sixties with breast cancer. CDR3 sequence: CASSLVSGYEQYF. CDR3 nucleotide sequence: TGTGCCAGCAGTTTAGTCAGCGGGTACGAGCAGTACTTC.